Each of the 11 T cell receptor beta chains below was sequenced from the same sample in a study of graft-versus-host responses after intestinal transplantation. Data came from immunoSEQ multiplex PCR; TCRdb stores just in-frame clones and leaves some out. The sample has tens of thousands of clones; about 85% are singletons. These TCRs are of unknown antigen specificity. The specimen was unstimulated CD4+ T cells sorted from spleen or lymph node cells, collected before transplant. These receptors were obtained from a human donor who was the organ donor for an intestinal transplant.

The gene calls are TRBV27 and TRBJ1-2, with TRBD1 matching over 8 bases. Losses at the gene ends were 6 bases for V and 4 bases for J; bases not matched to a gene: 7. CDR1 and CDR2 (germline): MNHEY, SMNVEV (reference sequence). The CDR3 sequence is 14 residues long. As DNA, the CDR3 is TGTGCCAGCAGAGTCAACAGGGGGTCCTATGGCTACACCTTC. It codes for CASRVNRGSYGYTF.

The chain combines TRBV23-1 with TRBJ2-6, with a weak D call TRBD1 (5 bases). TRBV23-1 is flagged as an ORF with uncertain function. V lost 3 bases and J 2 bases, leaving 26 bases between the germline ends. The CDR3 sequence is 21 residues long. CDR3 loop: CASSHSHIRQGSSPGANVLTF. The CDR3 region has the DNA TGCGCCAGCAGTCATTCGCACATCAGGCAGGGTAGTAGCCCTGGGGCCAACGTCCTGACTTTC.

This chain joins TRBV18 and TRBJ2-1; weak D call: TRBD1 (5 bases). The CDR3 length is 13 residues. The V end was cut by 8 bases, the J end by 6 bases, with 14 bases between. CDR1 KGHSH and CDR2 LQKENI come from the germline V gene. The CDR3 coding sequence is TGTGCCAGCCCAGGGTTGGGGCGCAATGAGCAGTTCTTC. Its protein is CASPGLGRNEQFF.

This clone occurred once. The chain links TRBV5-1 to TRBJ1-1; D gene unclear. CDR3 length: 16 amino acids. Germline CDR1 is SGHRS and CDR2 is YFSETQ. V dropped 1 base and J dropped 0 bases, with 13 bases sitting between them. This CDR3 reads CASSLLDGRMNTEAFF. In nucleotides, the CDR3 is TGCGCCAGCAGCTTGCTTGACGGCAGGATGAACACTGAAGCTTTCTTT.

V gene TRBV19 combines with J gene TRBJ1-5, with a weak D call TRBD1 (6 bases). Deletions cut 3 bases from V and 0 bases from J, with 12 bases between. CDR3 size: 16 residues. Germline-derived CDR1 and CDR2 are LNHDA and SQIVND (reference sequence). CDR3: CASSIARTVSNQPQHF. The DNA of the CDR3 is TGTGCCAGTAGTATTGCCCGGACAGTTAGCAATCAGCCCCAGCATTTT.

The V gene is TRBV7-6, the J gene TRBJ2-7; TRBD1 aligns across 9 bases. The CDR3 has 14 residues. Germline CDR1 reads SGHVS; CDR2 reads FNYEAQ. J was trimmed by 0 bases and V by 3 bases; bases with no gene match: 0. The CDR3 DNA is TGTGCCAGCAGCTTGACAGGGGGCTCCTACGAGCAGTACTTC. This sequence encodes CASSLTGGSYEQYF.

This clone is a singleton in its sample. This rearrangement joins TRBV12-1 to TRBJ2-3; the D call in the table, TRBD2, was not verified against the DNA. TRBV12-1 is termed a pseudogene. CDR3 size: 16 residues. CDR3 coding DNA: TGTGCCAGCAGCCGCGTTTGGCTAGCGGGGGGTCCGAGGCGGTATTTT. Translating gives CASSRVWLAGGPRRYF.

V gene TRBV14 combines with J gene TRBJ1-2, with 8 bases fitting TRBD1. The CDR3 extends over 14 amino acids. Germline trimming cut 4 bases from V and 7 bases from J; bases unmatched to any gene: 8. Germline assignment: CDR1 SGHDN and CDR2 FVKESK. The CDR3 nucleotides are TGTGCCAGCAGCCCCGGACAGGGAGGCGGTGGCTACACCTTC. This encodes CASSPGQGGGGYTF.

V gene TRBV7-2 combines with J gene TRBJ1-2, with a possible D match to TRBD1 (6 bases). The germline CDR1 and CDR2 sequences are SGHTA and FQGNSA. The V gene lost 1 base and the J gene lost 4 bases, with 19 bases spanning the gap. The CDR3 contains 17 residues. CDR3 nucleotide sequence: TGTGCCAGCAGCTTAGAGCGGGGACATACCAAAGGCTATGGCTACACCTTC. Amino acids: CASSLERGHTKGYGYTF.

This chain links TRBV7-2 with TRBJ2-2, with a possible D match to TRBD1 (6 bases). The germline V gene encodes CDR1 SGHTA and CDR2 FQGNSA. CDR3 length: 14 amino acids. V lost 5 bases and J lost 3, with 10 bases in between. The CDR3 region is CASSQQGYTGELFF. The CDR3 region has the DNA TGTGCCAGCAGCCAGCAGGGGTACACCGGGGAGCTGTTTTTT.

The rearrangement uses TRBV5-1 and TRBJ2-7; TRBD1 is a possible D gene (5 bases). V lost 4 bases, J lost 3 bases, and 17 bases lay in between. Germline CDR1 is SGHRS and CDR2 is YFSETQ. The CDR3 is 15 residues long. Written as DNA, the CDR3 is TGCGCCAGCAGCCCCCTGGGGCAGGACGACTACGAGCAGTACTTC. It encodes CASSPLGQDDYEQYF.